These T cell receptor beta chains were read from a single sample in a study of T cells in Graves' hyperthyroidism and ophthalmopathy. Each CDR3 protein gets one entry after TCRdb re-called the multiplex PCR reads with MiXCR. The table includes almost 50,000 distinct CDR3 sequences, about 53% detected once. Sequenced material: peripheral blood or thyroid tissue (not recorded which). All receptors come from a man younger than 35 with Graves' hyperthyroidism. Both conserved end residues are part of each CDR3. D genes are given only for firm matches. Expanded clones get a size class; other rows say once, few or many, or leave the size out.

j_gene | d_gene | abundance | v_gene | CDR3nt | CDR3aa
TRBJ2-3 | TRBD1 | many | TRBV19 | TGTGCCAGCAACCTCGGGACAGGGGGATCAGATACGCAGTATTTT | CASNLGTGGSDTQYF
TRBJ1-6 | NA | once | TRBV12-3/TRBV12-4 | TGTGCCAGCAGCTTAAGGACCAGGAAGGAGAATTCACCCCTCCACTTT | CASSLRTRKENSPLHF
TRBJ1-4 | NA | NA | TRBV28 | TGTGCCAGCAGTTTCCACATCCTCCCGAGGCGGCCTAATGAAAAACTGTTTTTT | CASSFHILPRRPNEKLFF
TRBJ1-2 | NA | NA | TRBV29-1 | TGCAGCGTTGCCAGTCCGAAAGTCTACACCTTC | CSVASPKVYTF
TRBJ2-5 | NA | NA | TRBV5-6 | TGTGCCAGCAGCCGGGTGAAAGGCGGCTCAGAGACCCAGTACTTC | CASSRVKGGSETQYF
TRBJ2-6 | NA | NA | TRBV7-2 | TGTGCCAGCAGGTTGACAGGACCCACTGAAGCTTTC | CASRLTGPTEAF
TRBJ1-1 | NA | NA | TRBV12-3/TRBV12-4 | TGTGCCAGCAGTCCCCAACCCGGGACAGAAGCTTTCTTT | CASSPQPGTEAFF
TRBJ1-1 | NA | NA | TRBV15 | TGTGCCACCAGCAGAGATCACAGGTGGAATGAAGCTTTCTTT | CATSRDHRWNEAFF
TRBJ2-7 | TRBD1 | NA | TRBV20-1 | TGCAGTGCTATGGAAATTTGGGACAGGGGACGGGAGCAGTACTTC | CSAMEIWDRGREQYF
TRBJ2-5 | NA | NA | TRBV7-9 | TGTGCCAGCAGCCAAAACCCCGGAGAGACCCAGTACTTC | CASSQNPGETQYF
TRBJ1-5 | NA | NA | TRBV10-3 | TGTGCCATCAGTGAGTCGGCAGGTATCTATAGCAATCAGCCCCAGCATTTT | CAISESAGIYSNQPQHF
TRBJ2-3 | NA | NA | TRBV29-1 | TGCAGCGCCGAAAGGAGAGCGGATACGCAGTATTTT | CSAERRADTQYF
TRBJ1-5 | NA | NA | TRBV10-2 | TGCGCCAGCAGTGTCCTCAATCAGCCCCAGCATTTT | CASSVLNQPQHF
TRBJ2-5 | NA | many | TRBV28 | TGTGCCAGTTCGACCAATGGTGGTCAAGAGACCCAGTACTTC | CASSTNGGQETQYF
TRBJ1-1 | NA | NA | TRBV10-2 | TGCGCCAGCCGGTCCCTCGGCAACATGAACACTGAAGCTTTCTTT | CASRSLGNMNTEAFF
TRBJ1-1 | TRBD1 | many | TRBV11-3 | TGTGCCAGCAGCCCCGGGACAGGGACTCGTGAAGCTTTCTTT | CASSPGTGTREAFF
TRBJ1-6 | TRBD1 | once | TRBV13 | TGTGCCAGCAGCGAGACAGGGGAATTTCTATCCCTCCACTTT | CASSETGEFLSLHF
TRBJ2-7 | NA | NA | TRBV7-9 | TGTGCCAGCAGCTCGACAGGTCGAGGTTCCTACGAGCAGTACTTC | CASSSTGRGSYEQYF
TRBJ2-7 | NA | many | TRBV3-1 | TGTGCCAGCAGCCTGAGGGGAGGCGAGCAGTACTTC | CASSLRGGEQYF
TRBJ2-7 | TRBD2 | few | TRBV7-6 | TGTGCCAGCAGCTTAGAATCCGGGAGGTACTCCTACGAGCAGTACTTC | CASSLESGRYSYEQYF
TRBJ2-5 | TRBD1 | once | TRBV10-3 | TGTGCCATCAGGGGACAGGCAGAGACCCAGTACTTC | CAIRGQAETQYF
TRBJ1-4 | TRBD1 | NA | TRBV2 | TGTGCCAGCAGTCCTGGACAGGGGAGATATGAAAAACTGTTTTTT | CASSPGQGRYEKLFF
TRBJ1-3 | NA | NA | TRBV29-1 | TGCAGCGTTGAAAACCCAGTCTCTGGAAACACCATATGTTTT | CSVENPVSGNTICF
TRBJ1-3 | NA | NA | TRBV24-1 | TGTGCCACCAGTGATGGACAGGGAAACACCATATATTTT | CATSDGQGNTIYF
TRBJ2-7 | TRBD1 | NA | TRBV29-1 | TGCAGCGTCCGGGACAGGAGGTACGAGCAGTACTTC | CSVRDRRYEQYF
TRBJ1-1 | NA | NA | TRBV7-3 | TGTGCCAGCAGCTTAGTACAGAATACTGGAGCTTTCTTT | CASSLVQNTGAFF
TRBJ1-5 | NA | NA | TRBV29-1 | TGCAGCGTTGGTGGAGGGACGGGCAATCAGCCCCAGCATTTT | CSVGGGTGNQPQHF
TRBJ2-7 | NA | NA | TRBV4-2 | TGTGCCAGCAGCTTTAGTTGGGGCTACGAGCAGTACTTC | CASSFSWGYEQYF
TRBJ1-2 | NA | few | TRBV15 | TGTGCCACCAGCAGAAACGCCGGCTACACCTTC | CATSRNAGYTF
TRBJ2-7 | TRBD2 | NA | TRBV20-1 | TGCAGTGCTAGTCTAGCGGGAGGGCCCGATGAGCAGTACTTC | CSASLAGGPDEQYF
TRBJ2-5 | TRBD1 | NA | TRBV24-1 | TGTGCCACCAGTGATCAGGGGGTTTCGGAGACCCAGTACTTC | CATSDQGVSETQYF
TRBJ1-5 | TRBD1 | NA | TRBV2 | TGTGCCAGCAGTGACGGGACAGGGGGCCAGGGGAATCAGCCCCAGCATTTT | CASSDGTGGQGNQPQHF
TRBJ2-7 | TRBD1 | many | TRBV19 | TGTGCCAGTGCCAAAGGACAGGGGGTTTTAGACGAGCAGTACTTC | CASAKGQGVLDEQYF
TRBJ2-5 | TRBD2 | many | TRBV9 | TGTGCCAGCAGCCAAAGACTAGCGGGAGGCCAAGAGACCCAGTACTTC | CASSQRLAGGQETQYF
TRBJ2-5 | NA | once | TRBV7-2 | TGTGCCAGCAGTCTAATACAGGAAGAGACCCAGTACTTC | CASSLIQEETQYF
TRBJ1-6 | TRBD1 | many | TRBV9 | TGTGCCAGCAGCGACCGACCGGGACAGAGCTCCTATAATTCACCCCTCCACTTT | CASSDRPGQSSYNSPLHF
TRBJ1-1 | NA | NA | TRBV6-5 | TGTGCCAGCAGTTTACGGAGCTTGAACACTGAAGCTTTCTTT | CASSLRSLNTEAFF
TRBJ1-3 | TRBD1 | NA | TRBV7-2 | TGTGCCAGCAGCCAGGGACAGGGGAATGGAAACACCATATATTTT | CASSQGQGNGNTIYF
TRBJ2-5 | TRBD2 | many | TRBV20-1 | TGCAGTGCTAGACTAGCGGGAGAGACCCAGTACTTC | CSARLAGETQYF
TRBJ1-2 | NA | NA | TRBV20-1 | TGCAGTGCTAGATCTGAGGTTGGGGGAGCTTACTCTAGCGGCTACACCTTC | CSARSEVGGAYSSGYTF
TRBJ2-5 | NA | many | TRBV7-2 | TGTGCCAGCAGCCCACGGGACTCTGATTCTGGGGTGACCCAGTACTTC | CASSPRDSDSGVTQYF
TRBJ2-2 | TRBD2 | many | TRBV7-9 | TGTGCCAGCAGCGCGGGGACTAGCTTCGGTACCGGGGAGCTGTTTTTT | CASSAGTSFGTGELFF
TRBJ1-1 | NA | NA | TRBV6-5 | TGTGCCAGCAGTTTAACCCAACAGAGTCACACTGAAGCTTTCTTT | CASSLTQQSHTEAFF
TRBJ1-5 | NA | NA | TRBV20-1 | TGCAGTGCTAGGGGGGATAGCAATCAGCCCCAGCATTTT | CSARGDSNQPQHF
TRBJ2-5 | TRBD1 | NA | TRBV10-2 | TGCGCCAGCAGTGAGTTGGGACAGGGCCAAGAGACCCAGTACTTC | CASSELGQGQETQYF
TRBJ1-2 | TRBD1 | NA | TRBV7-9 | TGTGCCAGCAGCTTAGTCGAACAGGGGGCGCGTGGCTACACCTTC | CASSLVEQGARGYTF
TRBJ1-4 | NA | many | TRBV6-5 | TGTGCCAGCAGATTTGGGGGTGCAACTAATGAAAAACTGTTTTTT | CASRFGGATNEKLFF
TRBJ2-5 | TRBD2 | NA | TRBV20-1 | TGCAGTGCTAGATCACTGACTAGCGGGAAGGAGACCCAGTACTTC | CSARSLTSGKETQYF
TRBJ2-7 | TRBD1 | NA | TRBV20-1 | TGCAGTGCGCAGACAGGGACCTACGAGCAGTACTTC | CSAQTGTYEQYF
TRBJ2-3 | TRBD2 | many | TRBV12-3/TRBV12-4 | TGTGCCACCCACGGACTAGCTCGCAGCACAGATACGCAGTATTTT | CATHGLARSTDTQYF
TRBJ2-2 | NA | many | TRBV15 | TGTGCCACCAACCGAGGGGGATCGAACACCGGGGAGCTGTTTTTT | CATNRGGSNTGELFF
TRBJ1-5 | NA | NA | TRBV10-3 | TGTGCCACAGGCCCCCAGGGCAGATATAGCAATCAGCCCCAGCATTTT | CATGPQGRYSNQPQHF
TRBJ1-5 | TRBD1 | NA | TRBV7-2 | TGTGCCAGCAGCCAGGGACAGGGGAGCGATCAGCCCCAGCATTTT | CASSQGQGSDQPQHF
TRBJ1-3 | TRBD1 | once | TRBV29-1 | TGCAGCGTTGGGCAGGGGGCTGGAAACACCATATATTTT | CSVGQGAGNTIYF
TRBJ2-7 | TRBD2 | NA | TRBV10-3 | TGTGCCAGCAGTACACTAGCGGGACAGGCCTACGAGCAGTACTTC | CASSTLAGQAYEQYF
TRBJ2-7 | TRBD1 | NA | TRBV20-1 | TGCAGTGCTAGAGACCGGGACAGAGTTTCCTACCAGCAGTACTTC | CSARDRDRVSYQQYF
TRBJ2-7 | TRBD1 | NA | TRBV2 | TGTGCCAGCAGCGCGAAGCGACAGGGACAGGGGGTATCCTACGAGCAGTACTTC | CASSAKRQGQGVSYEQYF
TRBJ2-1 | TRBD2 | NA | TRBV20-1 | TGCAGTGCTAGAGATTGGGCGGGAGGGCATAATGAGCAGTTCTTC | CSARDWAGGHNEQFF
TRBJ1-1 | NA | NA | TRBV10-3 | TGTGCCACTAGGGATGTCTTGGGCTCGAACACTGAAGCTTTCTTT | CATRDVLGSNTEAFF